A selection of T cell receptor beta chains follows, all from one sample in a study of blood T cells in healthy people across ages. A single record per CDR3 protein comes from TCRdb applying MiXCR to the 5' RACE reads. The sample has 1,100,000 or so distinct CDR3 sequences, 40% to 55% seen once. Sequencing input: blood. These receptors were obtained from a woman aged 55-69 years in good health. Both conserved end residues are part of each CDR3. A D gene is named only where the DNA matches it firmly. Part of the rows lack a size; the others show once, few, many or a class for expanded clones.

CSARFPPYEQYF | TGCAGTGCTAGGTTTCCTCCCTACGAGCAGTACTTC | TRBJ2-7 | few | TRBV20-1 | NA
CATSSGRGADTQYF | TGTGCCACCAGCTCAGGGAGGGGAGCAGATACGCAGTATTTT | TRBJ2-3 | NA | TRBV24-1 | TRBD2
CSAPPPSGRRETQYF | TGCAGTGCCCCCCCTCCTAGCGGGAGAAGAGAGACCCAGTACTTC | TRBJ2-5 | many | TRBV20-1 | TRBD2
CASSSLYRGSNQPQHF | TGTGCCAGCAGTTCACTCTACCGCGGTAGCAATCAGCCCCAGCATTTT | TRBJ1-5 | few | TRBV6-2/TRBV6-3 | NA
CAISETQGPLADTQYF | TGTGCCATCAGTGAAACTCAGGGTCCTCTTGCAGATACGCAGTATTTT | TRBJ2-3 | few | TRBV10-3 | NA
CASSLAVSESSYEQYF | TGTGCCAGCAGCTTAGCTGTTTCAGAAAGCTCCTACGAGCAGTACTTC | TRBJ2-7 | NA | TRBV7-9 | NA
CASSLDAGATYEQYF | TGCGCCAGCAGCCTCGATGCGGGGGCAACCTACGAGCAGTACTTC | TRBJ2-7 | few | TRBV5-1 | NA
CASSDQQGGLWNSPLHF | TGTGCCAGCAGTGATCAACAGGGAGGACTATGGAATTCACCCCTCCACTTT | TRBJ1-6 | NA | TRBV25-1 | NA
CASSFVRGTDTQYF | TGTGCCAGCAGTTTTGTAAGGGGTACAGATACGCAGTATTTT | TRBJ2-3 | NA | TRBV28 | NA
CASSGVPGRQNTEAFF | TGTGCCAGCAGCGGTGTACCGGGACGCCAGAACACTGAAGCTTTCTTT | TRBJ1-1 | NA | TRBV5-6 | NA
CASSLALTGVGYTF | TGTGCCAGCAGTTTAGCGCTGACAGGCGTAGGCTACACCTTC | TRBJ1-2 | NA | TRBV12-3/TRBV12-4 | NA
CASSSRWDYGYTF | TGTGCCAGCAGCTCCCGCTGGGACTATGGCTACACCTTC | TRBJ1-2 | few | TRBV11-1 | NA
CASSRGWSYGYTF | TGTGCCAGCAGCCGGGGGTGGTCCTATGGCTACACCTTC | TRBJ1-2 | many | TRBV27 | NA
CASSYVRVPSPNEQFF | TGTGCCAGCAGCTACGTAAGGGTCCCCTCTCCGAATGAGCAGTTCTTC | TRBJ2-1 | NA | TRBV7-8 | NA
CATSTSARAMRETQYF | TGTGCCACCAGCACGTCGGCACGGGCGATGAGGGAGACCCAGTACTTC | TRBJ2-5 | NA | TRBV15 | NA
CASSFGTSGRTYEQFF | TGTGCCAGCAGCTTCGGGACTAGCGGGAGAACCTATGAGCAGTTCTTC | TRBJ2-1 | NA | TRBV7-9 | TRBD2
CSAEDTGTDPYNSPLHF | TGCAGTGCTGAAGATACCGGGACGGACCCATATAATTCACCCCTCCACTTT | TRBJ1-6 | few | TRBV20-1 | NA
CASGTGVLAGNRDEQFF | TGTGCCAGCGGAACAGGGGTACTAGCGGGAAATAGGGATGAGCAGTTCTTC | TRBJ2-1 | few | TRBV25-1 | TRBD2
CANSPGLASGNEQFF | TGCGCCAACAGCCCGGGACTAGCGTCCGGCAATGAGCAGTTCTTC | TRBJ2-1 | NA | TRBV5-1 | TRBD2
CASSEYPHNEQFF | TGTGCCAGCAGTGAATATCCACACAATGAGCAGTTCTTC | TRBJ2-1 | few | TRBV25-1 | NA
CSGEQGYEQYF | TGCAGCGGGGAACAGGGGTACGAGCAGTACTTC | TRBJ2-7 | many | TRBV29-1 | TRBD1
CASSPAGGLIGELFF | TGTGCCAGCAGTCCTGCGGGGGGCTTGATCGGGGAGCTGTTTTTT | TRBJ2-2 | NA | TRBV12-3/TRBV12-4 | TRBD2
CSVETGGAYEQYF | TGCAGCGTAGAGACAGGGGGGGCCTACGAGCAGTACTTC | TRBJ2-7 | NA | TRBV29-1 | TRBD1
CASSQLESSYEQYF | TGTGCCAGCAGCCAGCTAGAATCTTCTTACGAGCAGTACTTC | TRBJ2-7 | NA | TRBV7-9 | NA
CSARGGVGQPQHF | TGCAGTGCGCGGGGCGGGGTGGGACAGCCCCAGCATTTT | TRBJ1-5 | once | TRBV20-1 | NA
CASSPYRDRATGELFF | TGTGCCAGCTCACCATATCGGGACAGGGCCACCGGGGAGCTGTTTTTT | TRBJ2-2 | NA | TRBV18 | TRBD1
CASSARGREHNEQFF | TGTGCCAGCAGTGCACGGGGGAGGGAGCACAATGAGCAGTTCTTC | TRBJ2-1 | NA | TRBV2 | TRBD2
CASSQESVTSGDTQYF | TGTGCCAGCAGCCAAGAGTCGGTAACTAGCGGAGATACGCAGTATTTT | TRBJ2-3 | few | TRBV4-2 | TRBD2
CASSTFPGYEQYF | TGTGCCAGCAGTACCTTTCCGGGGTACGAGCAGTACTTC | TRBJ2-7 | NA | TRBV12-3/TRBV12-4 | NA
CASSHSTDSSYEQYF | TGTGCCAGCAGCCATTCTACCGACAGCTCCTACGAGCAGTACTTC | TRBJ2-7 | NA | TRBV11-2 | NA
CSAADRGEQYF | TGCAGTGCTGCGGACAGGGGCGAGCAGTACTTC | TRBJ2-7 | few | TRBV20-1 | TRBD1
CASSLGFRRRGRGGYNEQFF | TGTGCCAGCAGTTTAGGTTTTCGTAGGCGCGGGAGAGGAGGGTACAATGAGCAGTTCTTC | TRBJ2-1 | NA | TRBV27 | TRBD2
CASSQVGTGPYSEQFF | TGTGCCAGCAGCCAAGTCGGGACAGGACCCTACAGTGAGCAGTTCTTC | TRBJ2-1 | few | TRBV3-1 | TRBD1
CASSLHIGDGANYGYTF | TGTGCCAGCAGTTTACACATAGGGGACGGAGCTAACTATGGCTACACCTTC | TRBJ1-2 | NA | TRBV27 | NA
CSVPRAGETQYF | TGCAGCGTTCCTAGGGCCGGGGAGACCCAGTACTTC | TRBJ2-5 | many | TRBV29-1 | NA
CASSLSPGGNEQFF | TGTGCCAGCAGCTTATCACCTGGGGGCAATGAGCAGTTCTTC | TRBJ2-1 | NA | TRBV7-3 | NA
CASSSDGEGYGYTF | TGTGCCAGCAGCTCGGACGGCGAGGGCTATGGCTACACCTTC | TRBJ1-2 | NA | TRBV7-9 | NA
CASSGGHSGTRAYEQYF | TGTGCCAGCAGTGGGGGGCATTCCGGGACCCGAGCCTACGAGCAGTACTTC | TRBJ2-7 | many | TRBV25-1 | NA
CASSQQGETSYNEQFF | TGTGCCAGCAGTCAACAGGGGGAAACCTCCTACAATGAGCAGTTCTTC | TRBJ2-1 | NA | TRBV14 | TRBD1
CASSSRGQAYSNQPQHF | TGCGCCAGCAGCTCGAGAGGACAGGCGTATAGCAATCAGCCCCAGCATTTT | TRBJ1-5 | NA | TRBV5-1 | TRBD1
CSARGLAGGGQETQYF | TGCAGTGCGCGGGGACTAGCGGGAGGTGGGCAAGAGACCCAGTACTTC | TRBJ2-5 | few | TRBV20-1 | TRBD2